A selection of T cell receptor beta chains follows, all from one sample in a study of blood T cell repertoires in COVID-19. Sequencing used immunoSEQ multiplex PCR; TCRdb keeps in-frame clones, though not all of them. This table holds about 250,000 clones, around 86% found once. Material: peripheral blood. These receptors were taken from a woman aged 80 or over with COVID-19, enrolled during active disease. Both conserved end residues are trimmed from each CDR3. Size is omitted from some rows. Given values are once, few, many or a class for expanded clones.

V gene,clone size,CDR3 protein
TRBV15,NA,ATSRSTGRNTEAF
TRBV18,few,ASSPDRDLGTEAF
TRBV19,NA,ASKATSEGTGELF
TRBV6-5,NA,ASSYRLGGGYT
TRBV5-1,NA,ASSLGRRGETQY
TRBV6-5,few,ASRTGTGGEAF
TRBV18,NA,ASSPLKGDRASNTEAF
TRBV5-1,NA,ASSLATGAFEKLF
TRBV5-4,NA,ASSGTRDSSYEQY
TRBV10-1,NA,ASSCCRGGRLSEQY
TRBV7-2,NA,ASTTANTQY
TRBV5-8,NA,ASSVVDTQY
TRBV7-8,NA,ASSLGSVNTEAF
TRBV5-1,once,ASSRGDSKSYGYT
TRBV5-1,NA,ASSLAGGHGETQY
TRBV18,NA,ASSPTGGDYGYT
TRBV7-9,NA,ASSLEGAAGSS
TRBV7-9,few,ASSNLAYEQY
TRBV10-2,NA,ASRTGLGEKLF
TRBV3-1/TRBV3-2,NA,ASSSGTGYVDEQF